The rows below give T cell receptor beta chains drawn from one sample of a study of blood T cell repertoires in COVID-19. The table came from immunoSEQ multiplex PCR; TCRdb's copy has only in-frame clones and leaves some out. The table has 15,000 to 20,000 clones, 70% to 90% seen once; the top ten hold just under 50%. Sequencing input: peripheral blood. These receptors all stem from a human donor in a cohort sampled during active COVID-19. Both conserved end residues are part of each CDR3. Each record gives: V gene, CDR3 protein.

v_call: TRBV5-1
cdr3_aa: CASADRGDTGELFF

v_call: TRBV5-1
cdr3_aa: CASSRPDRENSPLHF

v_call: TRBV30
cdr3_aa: CAWNSGGGNYGYTF

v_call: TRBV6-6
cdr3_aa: CASSYLAGINPGYTF

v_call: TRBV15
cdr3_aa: CATSRGGGDKNIQYF

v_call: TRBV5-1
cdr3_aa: CASRSDREDADTQYF

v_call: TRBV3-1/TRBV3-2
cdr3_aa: CASSLQRGSTDTQYF

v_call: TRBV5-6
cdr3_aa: CASSLVSGEKLFF

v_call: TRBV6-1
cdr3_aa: CASSESTTNTEAFF

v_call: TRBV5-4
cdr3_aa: CASSPRGGYQSNNEQFF

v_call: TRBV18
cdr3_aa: CASSPTQGASSYEQYF

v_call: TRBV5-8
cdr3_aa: CATRGVGGEQYF

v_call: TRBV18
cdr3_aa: CASSPGQGMEETQYF

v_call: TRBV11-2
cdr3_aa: CASRTWGGPSTDTQYF

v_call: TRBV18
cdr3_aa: CASSPPSGDGYTF

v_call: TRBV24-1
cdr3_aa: CATSAGTSGGDTGELFF

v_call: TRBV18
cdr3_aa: CASSPRQASYEQYF

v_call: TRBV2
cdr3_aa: CASSVPPGQGDTGELFF

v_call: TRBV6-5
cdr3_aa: CASSTQGDLETQYF

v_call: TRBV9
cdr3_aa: CASSVNNREDTEAFF

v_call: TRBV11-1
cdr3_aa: CASSRPLAGGVNEQFF

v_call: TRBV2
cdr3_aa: CASSGTSGGLTNTGELFF

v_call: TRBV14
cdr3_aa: CASSGAKQFF

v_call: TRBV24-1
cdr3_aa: CATVQLAGGSSYNEQFF

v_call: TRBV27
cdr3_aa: CASSLGPSGGVASTDTQYF

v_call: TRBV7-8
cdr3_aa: CASSLVLAGAAFF

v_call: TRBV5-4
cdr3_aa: CASSLGSGGNTGELFF

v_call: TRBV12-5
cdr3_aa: CASGLSGAYEQYF

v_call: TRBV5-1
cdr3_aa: CASSSGQRGEQYF

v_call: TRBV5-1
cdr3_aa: CASSSDRGLTYGYTF

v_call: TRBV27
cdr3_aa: CASSQLQVGTYNSPLHF

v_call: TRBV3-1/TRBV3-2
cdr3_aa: CASCLGATNEKLFF

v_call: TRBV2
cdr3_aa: CASSLDRDNEQFF

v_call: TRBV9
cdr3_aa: CASSGSLSGTQYF

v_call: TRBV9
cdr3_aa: CASSVWSGGRNGELFF

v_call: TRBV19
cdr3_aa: CASSIGGQGVGTDTQYF

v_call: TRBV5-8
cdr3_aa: CASTATYSGNTIYF

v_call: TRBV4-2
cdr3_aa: CASSHGDRDTGELFF

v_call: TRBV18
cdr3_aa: CASSPGGLNTDTQYF

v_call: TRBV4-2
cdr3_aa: CASSQGHRETDTQYF

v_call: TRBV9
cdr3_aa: CASSVLQEFGELFF

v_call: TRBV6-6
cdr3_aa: CASSYSLRGQLGGYTF

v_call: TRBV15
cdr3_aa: CATSRDKDSSSPLHF

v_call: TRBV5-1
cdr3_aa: CASSLGLAGSYEQYF

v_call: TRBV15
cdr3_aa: CATSRDLGTVTDTQYF

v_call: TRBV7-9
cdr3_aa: CASSPPGLRETQYF

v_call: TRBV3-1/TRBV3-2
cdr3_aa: CASSPRQGLTEAFF

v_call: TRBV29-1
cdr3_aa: CSVVSQGLSSGELFF

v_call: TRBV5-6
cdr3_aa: CASSREGDRVRRGYTF

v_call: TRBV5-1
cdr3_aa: CASSPGQLEYYGYTF

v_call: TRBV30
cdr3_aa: CAWRASDRGHQPQHF

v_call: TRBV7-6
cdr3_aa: CASTAMGTRGVQETQYF

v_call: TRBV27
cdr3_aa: CASSLGSMNTEAFF

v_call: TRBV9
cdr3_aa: CASSVDPQLDRYF

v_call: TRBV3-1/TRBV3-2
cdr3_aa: CASSQNSGLQETQYF